The present T cell receptor beta chain was sequenced within a study of blood T cell repertoires in COVID-19 (dated by TCRdb to 2018 to 2020). Notes on the research overall: The collaborator samples originated in the United States, Italy and Spain and spanned the acute and convalescent phases of COVID-19. The material from the prospective study consisted of cDNA or gDNA derived from T cells, B-cell-depleted T cells, or PBMCs. Deeply sampled blood TCRbeta repertoires from subjects exposed to, actively infected with, or recovered from COVID-19 were included in the dataset. Where available, HLA class I and class II types were taken from metadata supplied by the sample provider and were not determined by assay-based typing. The samples were drawn from the first 160 participants of the ongoing ImmuneRACE study and from 950 to 1,500 subjects provided by 6 global collaborators. The sample metadata nearly always contained a de-identified subject ID, COVID-19 status, age in years and sex. The repertoires were released in a freely available public database meant as a resource for research on the immune response to SARS-CoV-2. Paper-wide results and their limitations: The amount of clinical and demographic metadata varied by source and participant and was provided uncurated.

TCRbeta CDR3 regions were amplified from genomic DNA by means of the immunoSEQ Assay, a bias-controlled multiplex PCR. As for the authors' bioinformatics: Nucleated cell counts per sample were estimated from amplification of reference gene primers within the assay. To quantify the absolute abundance of each unique TCRbeta CDR3 rearrangement, sequence reads were collapsed and filtered. Productive Simpson clonality was computed per sample as the square root of Simpson's diversity index over productive rearrangements. Sourced from immuneACCESS, this table was stored by TCRdb with only in-frame sequences that have V and J called. A share of the clones is absent; for the studies checked, an unresolved V gene accounts for under half, and the remainder has no known explanation. That table gives V, J and clone size, and the DNA gave D and trimming. Within this sample are approximately 30,000 clones, with around four fifths of them counted one time only. 7.4% of the sample lies in the top ten.

V is reduced by 5 bases and J by 1 base, leaving a spacing of 12 bases between them. Via the germline V gene, CDR1 is SGHVS and CDR2 FQNEAQ. From cysteine to phenylalanine, the CDR3 is 14 amino acids long. The read is trimmed to its CDR3 DNA, 42 bases read in frame from base 1. This clone is categorized as medium-sized (0.01 to 0.1%). What antigen it recognizes has not been identified. There are no base qualities to consult, and no much larger clone falls within one base. The collaborating institutions used their own protocols to collect whole blood in K2EDTA tubes. For TCRbeta analysis, collaborators shipped samples in one of three forms: frozen whole blood, isolated PBMCs, or DNA extracted from either of those sample types.

Sequenced sample: peripheral blood. The receptor was isolated from a woman in her sixties with acute or convalescent COVID-19. This receptor chain uses TRBV7-8 and TRBJ2-7, with the D gene not clear enough to name. The CDR3 corresponds to CASSADSVSYEQYF. Here is the DNA: TGTGCCAGCAGCGCTGACTCTGTTTCCTACGAGCAGTACTTC. With all but the CDR3 taken from the reference TRBV7-8 and TRBJ2-7 genes, the full variable domain is: GAGVSQSPRYKVAKRGQDVALRCDPISGHVSLFWYQQALGQGPEFLTYFQNEAQLDKSGLPSDRFFAERPEGSVSTLKIQRTQQEDSAVYLCASSADSVSYEQYFGPGTRLTVT.